This TCR beta chain was recovered during a study of T cells expressing NK-cell markers. The study, taken as a whole, reports: Evidence did not settle whether expanded NKG2C+ T cell clones targeted HCMV.

This CDR3 has 14 amino acids. Germline V gene data show CDR1 as SGHAT and CDR2 as FQNNGV. TCR beta cDNA was generated via 5'RACE template switching incorporating UMIs. TCRdb reanalyzed the 5' RACE reads and collapses them to one entry per CDR3 protein, without DNA. Its table lists 300,000 to 450,000 distinct CDR3 sequences. As for this clonotype: Its antigen remains unidentified.

This TCR was sampled from a man aged 18-70 years in good health. Material: blood T cells: a sorted CD56 or NKG2C T cell subset, CD4+ or CD8+ T cells, or bulk PBMC T cells (not recorded which). The V and J genes are TRBV11-2 and TRBJ2-2. CDR3 loop: CASSPTANTGELFF.